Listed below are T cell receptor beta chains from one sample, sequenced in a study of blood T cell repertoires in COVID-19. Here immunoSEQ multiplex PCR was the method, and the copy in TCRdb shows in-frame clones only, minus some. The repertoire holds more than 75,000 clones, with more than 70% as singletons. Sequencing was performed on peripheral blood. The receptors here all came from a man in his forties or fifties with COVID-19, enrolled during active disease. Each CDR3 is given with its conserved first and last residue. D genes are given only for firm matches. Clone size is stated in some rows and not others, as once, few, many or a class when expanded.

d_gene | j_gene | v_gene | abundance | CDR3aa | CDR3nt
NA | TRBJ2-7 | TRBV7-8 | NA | CASSPMTVPSYEQYF | TGTGCCAGCAGCCCGATGACAGTGCCCTCCTACGAGCAGTACTTC
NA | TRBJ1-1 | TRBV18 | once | CASSRIQNTEAFF | TGTGCCAGCTCACGCATACAGAACACTGAAGCTTTCTTT
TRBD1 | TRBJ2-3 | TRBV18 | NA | CASPSDRADTQYF | TGTGCCAGCCCATCGGACAGGGCAGATACGCAGTATTTT
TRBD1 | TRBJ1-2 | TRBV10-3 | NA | CAISEQDRGNYGYTF | TGTGCCATCAGTGAGCAGGACAGGGGAAACTATGGCTACACCTTC
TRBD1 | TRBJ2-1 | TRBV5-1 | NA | CASSLGSGQPSSYNEQFF | TGCGCCAGCAGCTTGGGATCGGGACAGCCCAGCTCCTACAATGAGCAGTTCTTC
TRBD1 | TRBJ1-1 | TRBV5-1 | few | CASSHGQGGNTEAFF | TGCGCCAGCAGCCACGGACAGGGCGGGAACACTGAAGCTTTCTTT
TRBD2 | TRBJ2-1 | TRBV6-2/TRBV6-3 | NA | CASSPAGTSGEIESYNEQFF | TGTGCCAGCAGCCCGGCCGGGACTAGCGGGGAGATTGAATCCTACAATGAGCAGTTCTTC
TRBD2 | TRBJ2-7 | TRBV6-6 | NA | CASRVAGTRYEQYF | TGTGCCAGCAGAGTAGCGGGGACCAGGTACGAGCAGTACTTC
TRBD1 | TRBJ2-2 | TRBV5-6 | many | CASSFAGTVIGELFF | TGTGCCAGCAGCTTTGCCGGGACAGTGATCGGGGAGCTGTTTTTT
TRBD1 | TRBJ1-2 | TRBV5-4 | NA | CASSLDNRGYYGYTF | TGTGCCAGCAGCTTGGATAACAGGGGGTACTATGGCTACACCTTC
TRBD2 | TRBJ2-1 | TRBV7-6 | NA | CASSPWRGGLSSSYNEQFF | TGTGCCAGCAGCCCCTGGCGGGGGGGCCTATCAAGCTCCTACAATGAGCAGTTCTTC
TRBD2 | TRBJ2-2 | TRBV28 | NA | CASTRLAGNTGELFF | TGTGCCAGCACCCGACTAGCGGGGAACACCGGGGAGCTGTTTTTT
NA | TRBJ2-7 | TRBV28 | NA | CASSSTGYSYEQYF | TGTGCCAGCAGTTCTACAGGTTACTCCTACGAGCAGTACTTC
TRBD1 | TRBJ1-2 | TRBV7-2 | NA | CASGTGFGGYTF | TGTGCCAGCGGGACAGGGTTTGGTGGCTACACCTTC
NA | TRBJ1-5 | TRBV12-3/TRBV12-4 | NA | CASSPRGQPQHF | TGTGCCAGCAGCCCTCGGGGTCAGCCCCAGCATTTT
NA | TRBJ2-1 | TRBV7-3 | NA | CASSPGPGSYNEQFF | TGTGCCAGCAGCCCTGGGCCAGGCTCCTACAATGAGCAGTTCTTC
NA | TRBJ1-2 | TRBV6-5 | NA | CASSYKRTAWNYGYTF | TGTGCCAGCAGTTACAAAAGGACAGCTTGGAACTATGGCTACACCTTC
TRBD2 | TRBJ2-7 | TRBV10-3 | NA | CAISGRAGDYEQYF | TGTGCCATCAGTGGAAGAGCGGGGGATTACGAGCAGTACTTC
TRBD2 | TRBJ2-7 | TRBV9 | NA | CASSVGGGAYEQYF | TGTGCCAGCAGCGTAGGCGGGGGGGCCTACGAGCAGTACTTC
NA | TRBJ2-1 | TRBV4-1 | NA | CASSQGAGTYNEQFF | TGCGCCAGCAGCCAAGGGGCAGGAACCTACAATGAGCAGTTCTTC
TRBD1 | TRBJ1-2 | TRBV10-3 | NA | CAISRTGSSYGYTF | TGTGCCATCAGTCGGACAGGGAGTAGCTATGGCTACACCTTC
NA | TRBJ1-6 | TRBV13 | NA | CASSRDRYSPLHF | TGTGCCAGCAGCCGTGACAGGTATTCACCCCTCCACTTT
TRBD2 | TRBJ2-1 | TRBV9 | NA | CASSVDPSGGEQFF | TGTGCCAGCAGCGTAGATCCTAGCGGGGGTGAGCAGTTCTTC
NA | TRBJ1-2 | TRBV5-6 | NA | CASSLLGVNYGYTF | TGTGCCAGCAGCTTGTTAGGAGTGAACTATGGCTACACCTTC
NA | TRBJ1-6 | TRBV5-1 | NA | CASSLEAGGNNSPLHF | TGCGCCAGCAGCTTAGAGGCAGGAGGAAATAATTCACCCCTCCACTTT
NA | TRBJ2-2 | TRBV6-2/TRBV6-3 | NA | CASSQMGPTGELFF | TGTGCCAGCAGCCAGATGGGGCCCACCGGGGAGCTGTTTTTT
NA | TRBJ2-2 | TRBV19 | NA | CASSPFRGELFF | TGTGCCAGTAGCCCCTTCCGCGGGGAGCTGTTTTTT
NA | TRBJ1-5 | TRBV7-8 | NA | CASSPTSLGQYNQPQHF | TGTGCCAGCAGCCCTACTTCACTCGGACAGTACAATCAGCCCCAGCATTTT
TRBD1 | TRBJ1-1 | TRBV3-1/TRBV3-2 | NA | CASSQGQVEAFF | TGTGCCAGCAGCCAGGGACAGGTAGAAGCTTTCTTT
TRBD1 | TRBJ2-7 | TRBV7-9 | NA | CASSYPMDRGYEQYF | TGTGCCAGCAGCTACCCAATGGACAGGGGTTACGAGCAGTACTTC
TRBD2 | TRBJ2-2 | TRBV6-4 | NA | CASSKLAGAATGELFF | TGTGCCAGCAGTAAACTAGCGGGGGCTGCGACCGGGGAGCTGTTTTTT
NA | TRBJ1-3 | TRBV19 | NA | CASRTDRTSGNTIYF | TGTGCCAGTAGAACTGACAGAACCTCTGGAAACACCATATATTTT
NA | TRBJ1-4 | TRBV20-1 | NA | CSASRGSEKLFF | TGCAGTGCTAGTCGGGGTTCTGAAAAACTGTTTTTT
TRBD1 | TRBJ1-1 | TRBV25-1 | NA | CASRGTGSLNTEAFF | TGTGCCAGCAGAGGGACAGGCTCCTTGAACACTGAAGCTTTCTTT